These 2 T cell receptor beta chains were all obtained from the same sample, sequenced in a study of vaccination and CD4 T cells after COVID-19. No cognate antigen is known for these TCRs. Described time point: late sampling 161 to 241 days after vaccination in a few convalescent patients. This sample's treatment: roughly 10-day PBMC culture with coronavirus spike peptide pools or control peptides (ViraFEST assay). Cultured CD4+ T-cell DNA underwent Oncomine TCR Beta short-read sequencing. TCRdb reprocessed the PCR reads via MiXCR and lists one record per CDR3 protein. The sample records around 20,000 distinct CDR3 sequences, around 37% being singletons. This material consisted of CD4+ T cells from blood, cultured in vitro, taken about 7 months after SARS-CoV-2 vaccination. The receptors stem from a human donor who had recovered from COVID-19.

CDR3 amino acids: CASSQGSGASYGYTF. CDR3 coding DNA: TGCGCCAGCAGCCAAGGCTCGGGGGCGAGCTATGGCTACACCTTC. The rearrangement uses TRBV4-1 and TRBJ1-2; D might be TRBD1 (6 bases). Between the trimmed V and J ends, which lost 1 base and 4 bases, there was a span of 13 bases. CDR1 is MGHRA and CDR2 is YSYEKL in the germline V gene. This CDR3 is built from 15 residues.

This clonotype came up a few times. This chain joins TRBV20-1 and TRBJ2-3, with D unclear. The germline V gene encodes CDR1 DFQATT and CDR2 SNEGSKA (reference sequence). The CDR3 sequence is 15 residues long. Trimming cost V 2 bases and J 0 bases, with 12 bases left between them. The CDR3 nucleotides read TGCAGTGCTAGAATTCTAGGTTCTAGCACAGATACGCAGTATTTT. This codes for CSARILGSSTDTQYF.